Each of the 21 T cell receptor beta chains below was sequenced from the same sample in a study of T cells in localized non-small cell lung cancer. The assay was immunoSEQ multiplex PCR, and TCRdb's table has in-frame clones only and misses some. The data hold about 52,000 clones, with more than 80% observed a single time. Sequencing was performed on peripheral blood, taken before any cancer treatment. These TCRs come from a male donor older than 55 with stage III squamous cell lung carcinoma.

The chain recombines TRBV9 with TRBJ1-5, with 7 bases that match TRBD1. J was trimmed by 6 bases and V by 3 bases; bases with no gene match: 6. CDR1 is SGDLS, CDR2 YYNGEE, per germline. This CDR3 has 14 residues. CDR3 coding DNA: TGTGCCAGCAGCGAGAGACAGGGATCTCAGCCCCAGCATTTT. Protein product: CASSERQGSQPQHF.

The DNA for the CDR3 is TGTGCCAGCAGTTTGGGGGGGCGACCTTCAATCTATGGCTACACCTTC. It translates to CASSLGGRPSIYGYTF. The chain carries TRBV28 and TRBJ1-2; possibly TRBD1 for D (6 bases). The CDR3 runs to 16 residues. Trimming removed 3 bases from V and 4 bases from J, with 18 bases in between. Germline V lookup: CDR1 MDHEN, CDR2 SYDVKM.

V is TRBV6-1 and J is TRBJ2-7; 11 bases align to TRBD1. V lost 5 bases, J lost 3 bases, and 6 bases stayed unmatched. This CDR3 spans 15 amino acids. Germline V gives CDR1 MNHNS, CDR2 SASEGT. CDR3 in amino acids: CASSQGTGGDYEQYF. Written as DNA, the CDR3 is TGTGCCAGCAGTCAGGGGACAGGGGGGGACTACGAGCAGTACTTC.

V and J are TRBV5-6 and TRBJ2-1, with a possible D match to TRBD1 (6 bases). Germline CDR1 reads SGHDT; CDR2 reads YYEEEE. Between the trimmed V and J ends, which lost 0 bases and 5 bases, there was a span of 9 bases. The CDR3 has 14 amino acids. CDR3 sequence: CASSLAGVHNEQFF. The DNA of the CDR3 is TGTGCCAGCAGCTTGGCAGGGGTCCACAATGAGCAGTTCTTC.

V usage is TRBV7-2 and J usage is TRBJ1-2; D ambiguous. Germline CDR1 is SGHTA and CDR2 is FQGNSA. V was pared by 3 bases and J by 7 bases, with 6 bases between. The CDR3 covers 11 residues. The CDR3 DNA sequence: TGTGCCAGCAGCTTGTCTCTTGGCTACACCTTC. It is translated as CASSLSLGYTF.

V is TRBV29-1 and J is TRBJ1-3; 10 bases match TRBD1. The CDR3 runs 15 residues. V gave up 6 bases and J gave up 4 bases; unmatched junction bases: 9. Germline V lookup: CDR1 SQVTM, CDR2 ANQGSEA. CDR3 sequence: CSVSVGQGFGNTIYF. CDR3 bases: TGCAGCGTGTCCGTGGGACAGGGGTTCGGAAACACCATATATTTT.

The chain couples TRBV5-5 to TRBJ2-2, with D perhaps matching TRBD1 (6 bases). Germline CDR1 is SGHKS and CDR2 is YYEKEE (reference sequence). The CDR3 loop spans 16 amino acids. Trimming took 2 bases from V and 1 from J, leaving 12 bases between them. The CDR3 bases are TGTGCCAGCAGCTTACACAGGGTAGAGAACACCGGGGAGCTGTTTTTT. Protein product: CASSLHRVENTGELFF.

This chain links TRBV9 with TRBJ1-2; maybe TRBD1 (5 bases). This CDR3 has 18 residues. Germline CDR1 SGDLS, CDR2 YYNGEE. V lost 5 bases to trimming and J lost 6 bases, with 29 bases between them. Here the CDR3 reads CASSSLTALGEPKDGYTF. In DNA, the CDR3 is TGTGCCAGCAGTTCATTGACCGCGTTGGGGGAGCCCAAGGATGGCTACACCTTC. The whole variable domain, remainder taken from reference TRBV9 and TRBJ1-2, is DSGVTQTPKHLITATGQRVTLRCSPRSGDLSVYWYQQSLDQGLQFLIQYYNGEERAKGNILERFSAQQFPDLHSELNLSSLELGDSALYFCASSSLTALGEPKDGYTFGSGTRLTVV.

Only one count was recorded for this clone. The V gene is TRBV6-5, the J gene TRBJ1-2, with unresolved D. The V end was cut by 5 bases, the J end by 13 bases, with 17 bases between. The CDR3 runs 12 residues. Germline lookup yields CDR1 MNHEY and CDR2 SVGAGI. The CDR3 here is CASSPQRTWGTF. DNA of the CDR3: TGTGCCAGCAGTCCGCAACGGACGTGGGGCACCTTC.

The chain recombines TRBV28 with TRBJ1-4; D is undetermined. Germline-derived CDR1 and CDR2 are MDHEN and SYDVKM. V was trimmed by 5 bases and J by 8 bases, leaving 15 bases between them. This CDR3 region has 14 residues. The CDR3 nucleotides are TGTGCCAGCAGTCGCGAGTCGAGGAGGGAAAAACTGTTTTTT. It translates to CASSRESRREKLFF.

This chain links TRBV7-8 with TRBJ1-3, with TRBD1 matching over 7 bases. Germline CDR1 SGHVS, CDR2 FQNEAQ. J lost 3 bases, V lost 5 bases, and 4 bases had no gene match. CDR3 length: 14 amino acids. This CDR3 reads CASSIGDSGNTIYF. In DNA, the CDR3 is TGTGCCAGCAGCATAGGGGACAGTGGAAACACCATATATTTT.

The chain recombines TRBV4-3 with TRBJ1-1; tentative D call: TRBD1 (6 bases). Trimming took off 3 bases at V and 5 bases at J, with 10 bases between the two ends. This CDR3 spans 13 amino acids. Germline CDR1 is LGHNA and CDR2 is YSLEER. CDR3 region: CASSQTGRTEAFF. Written as DNA, the CDR3 is TGCGCCAGCAGCCAGACAGGCAGGACTGAAGCTTTCTTT.

The chain uses TRBV29-1 and TRBJ2-3; 10 bases agree with TRBD1. From germline, CDR1 is SQVTM and CDR2 ANQGSEA. CDR3 size: 17 residues. V trimming: 8 bases; J trimming: 0 bases; junction bases outside the gene matches: 14. The CDR3 DNA follows: TGCAGCTTAACACCGGGACAGGGGACGGCGAGCACAGATACGCAGTATTTT. Translated, it gives CSLTPGQGTASTDTQYF.

The CDR3 region has the DNA TGTGCCAGCAGCAAACTCCCAGATACGCAGTATTTT. It encodes CASSKLPDTQYF. The V and J genes are TRBV21-1 and TRBJ2-3; the D segment call TRBD2 is taken from the table without a DNA check. TRBV21-1 is described as a pseudogene. The CDR3 covers 12 residues.

This chain connects TRBV9 to TRBJ1-3, with a weak D call TRBD1 (5 bases). Germline assignment: CDR1 SGDLS and CDR2 YYNGEE. The CDR3 runs 20 residues. Between the trimmed V and J ends, which lost 1 base and 0 bases, there was a span of 23 bases. This CDR3 reads CASSVTPQGSRSSSGNTIYF. CDR3 sequence (DNA): TGTGCCAGCAGCGTAACCCCGCAGGGATCACGGTCTTCCTCTGGAAACACCATATATTTT.

CDR3 bases: TGTGCCAGCGTCGACGGGGGAGGGCAGAACACTGAAGCTTTCTTT. Residues: CASVDGGGQNTEAFF. The chain joins TRBV2 to TRBJ1-1; D is possibly TRBD1 (5 bases). This CDR3 has 15 residues. Germline V lookup: CDR1 SNHLY, CDR2 FYNNEI. Trimming pared 8 bases from V and 1 base from J, leaving 17 bases between.

The chain joins TRBV7-3 to TRBJ2-3; 12 nucleotides line up with TRBD2. The CDR3 contains 15 residues. CDR1 SGHTA and CDR2 FQGTGA come from the germline V gene. V lost 2 bases to trimming and J lost 10 bases; unmatched junction nucleotides: 7. In nucleotides, the CDR3 is TGTGCCAGCAGCTTAGAGCGGACTAGCGGGGTATCGCAGTATTTT. Translating it yields CASSLERTSGVSQYF.

This chain joins TRBV14 and TRBJ2-1; 9 bases align to TRBD2. CDR1 is SGHDN and CDR2 is FVKESK in the germline V gene. This CDR3 spans 16 amino acids. The J segment lost 3 bases and the V segment lost 6 bases, leaving 9 bases of the junction unmatched. CDR3 nucleotide sequence: TGTGCCAGCAGTCTCAGACTAGCGGATCTCTACAATGAGCAGTTCTTC. Translating it yields CASSLRLADLYNEQFF.

This clone was seen once. The chain joins TRBV29-1 to TRBJ2-7; 11 positions agree with TRBD1. V lost 6 bases and J lost 3; bases outside the gene matches: 4. CDR1 is SQVTM and CDR2 is ANQGSEA in the germline V gene. The CDR3 runs to 13 residues. The CDR3 sequence: CSVQDRGLYEQYF. The CDR3 DNA reads as TGCAGCGTACAGGACAGGGGGCTCTACGAGCAGTACTTC.

The chain couples TRBV4-1 to TRBJ2-1, with D perhaps TRBD1 (6 bases). Germline-derived CDR1 and CDR2 are MGHRA and YSYEKL. The CDR3 is made up of 16 amino acids. Trimming stripped 6 bases from V and 8 bases from J, with 23 bases between. The DNA of the CDR3 is TGCGCCAGCAGGATCCATGAAACAGGGTATTGGGATGAGCAGTTCTTC. Translation gives CASRIHETGYWDEQFF.

This chain links TRBV7-2 with TRBJ1-2, with D possibly TRBD1 on 6 matching bases. Trimming shortened V by 1 base and J by 6 bases, and 9 bases separated the two germline ends. This CDR3 region has 13 residues. Germline-derived CDR1 and CDR2 are SGHTA and FQGNSA. CDR3 amino acids: CASSLDREHGYTF. The CDR3 DNA reads as TGTGCCAGCAGCTTAGACAGGGAGCATGGCTACACCTTC.